One sample yielded the 23 T cell receptor beta chains listed below, sequenced in a study of blood T cells in healthy people across ages. Through a sample-barcoded 5' primer and a J-beta primer mix, a second PCR was run for roughly 6 to 11 cycles. One entry per CDR3 protein, called by TCRdb with MiXCR from the 5' RACE reads. Seen here are 550,000 to 700,000 distinct CDR3 sequences, 25% to 30% observed once, and the top ten hold about 18%. The source material was blood. The source of these receptors is a woman in her 70s in good health.

This clonotype was recorded many times. The chain combines TRBV19 with TRBJ2-1; D gene ambiguous. Germline-derived CDR1 and CDR2 are LNHDA and SQIVND (reference sequence). This CDR3 spans 14 amino acids. V lost 4 bases and J 6 bases, leaving 13 bases between the germline ends. CDR3 region: CASSRIAESNEQFF. DNA for the CDR3: TGTGCCAGTAGTAGGATAGCTGAGTCCAATGAGCAGTTCTTC.

The rearrangement links TRBV5-1 to TRBJ1-2, with D possibly being TRBD1 (6 bases). Germline V gene lookup returns CDR1 SGHRS and CDR2 YFSETQ. The CDR3 length is 14 residues. V was shortened by 0 bases and J by 8 bases, with 14 bases between the two germline ends. This CDR3 is CASSLAGPGDGYTF. Here the CDR3 DNA reads TGCGCCAGCAGCTTGGCAGGTCCAGGGGACGGCTACACCTTC. Based on the CDR3 plus reference TRBV5-1 and TRBJ1-2, the full variable domain is KAGVTQTPRYLIKTRGQQVTLSCSPISGHRSVSWYQQTPGQGLQFLFEYFSETQRNKGNFPGRFSGRQFSNSRSEMNVSTLELGDSALYLCASSLAGPGDGYTFGSGTRLTVV.

V usage is TRBV10-3 and J usage is TRBJ2-3, with 11 bases matching TRBD2. Germline trimming cut 2 bases from V and 5 bases from J; bases unmatched to any gene: 9. CDR1 ENHRY and CDR2 SYGVKD come from the germline V gene. There are 17 residues in the CDR3. In DNA, the CDR3 is TGTGCCATCAGTGAGAACACGGGACTAGCGGCGGAAGATACGCAGTATTTT. Translating gives CAISENTGLAAEDTQYF.

This clonotype showed up just a few times. The J gene is TRBJ2-1, the V gene TRBV4-3; 7 bases are a match to TRBD1. This CDR3 has 15 residues. With V trimmed by 0 bases and J by 12 bases, 11 bases remained unmatched. In germline, CDR1 is LGHNA, CDR2 YSLEER. CDR3 residues: CASSQDDRALSSQFF. The CDR3 DNA follows: TGCGCCAGCAGCCAAGATGACAGGGCCCTCTCCTCGCAGTTCTTC.

The rearrangement uses TRBV5-1 and TRBJ2-1, with D perhaps being TRBD1 or TRBD2 (8 bases each). Germline values: CDR1 SGHRS, CDR2 YFSETQ. V lost 5 bases and J 5 bases, leaving 32 bases between the germline ends. CDR3 size: 20 residues. Here the CDR3 DNA reads TGCGCCAGCAGTCGGCGGGGACAGGCGGACCCCCAGCGGGGGCACAATGAGCAGTTCTTC. Translation: CASSRRGQADPQRGHNEQFF.

V is TRBV6-2 or TRBV6-3 and J is TRBJ2-5; D call uncertain. The V and J ends lost 6 bases and 5 bases respectively, with 10 bases between them. The CDR3 consists of 12 residues. Germline loops: CDR1 MNHEY, CDR2 SVGEGT. The CDR3 here is CASRPSWETQYF. The CDR3 DNA sequence: TGTGCCAGCAGGCCCTCGTGGGAGACCCAGTACTTC.

The chain uses TRBV25-1 and TRBJ2-5, with 7 bases aligning to TRBD2. Matching the DNA end better, TRBJ2-7 makes the J call doubtful. CDR1 is MGHDK, CDR2 SYGVNS, per germline. The CDR3 has 15 amino acids. The DNA for the CDR3 is TGTGCCAGCAGTGAAGGCGGGGAGGGTTCCTACGAGCAGTACTTC. Translated: CASSEGGEGSYEQYF.

This clonotype was seen a handful of times. A much larger clone sits a single nucleotide away, making a read error possible. The CDR3 loop is CASSCPDGWNEKLFF. The CDR3 nucleotides read TGTGCCAGCAGTTGCCCGGACGGTTGGAATGAAAAACTGTTTTTT. The chain recombines TRBV6-2 or TRBV6-3 with TRBJ1-4, with no clear D. The V gene's germline CDR1 is MNHEY and CDR2 SVGEGT. The CDR3 has 15 amino acids. V shed 4 bases and J shed 5 bases, with 14 bases lying between them.

The gene calls are TRBV7-2 and TRBJ2-7, with D possibly being TRBD1 or TRBD2 (5 bases each). The ends were cut back, 7 bases at V and 6 bases at J, with 25 bases in the middle. CDR3 size: 16 residues. CDR1 is SGHTA and CDR2 is FQGNSA in the germline V gene. The CDR3 sequence is CASTIDGGMPLREQYF. As DNA, the CDR3 is TGTGCCAGCACCATCGATGGGGGAATGCCTCTTCGCGAGCAGTACTTC.

The chain recombines TRBV29-1 with TRBJ2-5, with D perhaps matching TRBD2 (5 bases). CDR1 is SQVTM, CDR2 ANQGSEA, per germline. V was clipped by 7 bases and J by 5 bases, with 14 bases between them. The CDR3 runs 12 residues. The CDR3 DNA reads TGCAGCGGGTACGAGGGAGCCGAGACCCAGTACTTC. Residues: CSGYEGAETQYF.

A few counts support this clonotype. Here the CDR3 DNA reads TGTGCCAGCAGCTTGTATCCAGCGGGATTACAAGAGACCCAGTACTTC. Its translation: CASSLYPAGLQETQYF. The V and J genes are TRBV5-5 and TRBJ2-5; 7 bases align to TRBD2. The germline V gene encodes CDR1 SGHKS and CDR2 YYEKEE (reference sequence). With 1 base clipped from V and 2 bases from J, the junction kept 8 bases outside the gene matches. This CDR3 contains 16 residues.

This clonotype was observed a few times. The V call is TRBV19, the J call TRBJ1-2; D is perhaps TRBD1 (5 bases). The CDR3 runs to 15 residues. Germline V gives CDR1 LNHDA, CDR2 SQIVND (reference sequence). V lost 5 bases, J lost 0 bases, and 13 bases lay in between. The CDR3 DNA sequence: TGTGCCAGTAGTCTCACCGGGGGGACTAACTATGGCTACACCTTC. Its protein product is CASSLTGGTNYGYTF.

This clonotype has more than one count but fewer than ten. The chain couples TRBV6-6 to TRBJ1-5, with 7 bases aligning to TRBD1. The trim removed 7 bases at V and 5 bases at J, leaving 11 bases unmatched. CDR3 length equals 15 residues. Germline CDR1 and CDR2: MNHNY and SVGAGI (reference sequence). The CDR3 region is CASTNTPQGDQPQHF. For the CDR3, the DNA is TGTGCCAGCACTAATACCCCTCAGGGGGATCAGCCCCAGCATTTT.

This clonotype was observed a few times. A clone one base away is much larger, so this may be a read error. This chain uses TRBV5-1 with TRBJ2-1, with TRBD2 identical over 12 bases. The CDR3 runs 16 residues. In germline, CDR1 is SGHRS, CDR2 YFSETQ. DNA for the CDR3: TGCGCCAGCAGCCCTAGCGGGGGGGCCCGGTACAATGAGCGGTTCTTC. Protein: CASSPSGGARYNERFF. Full variable domain (remainder filled in from reference TRBV5-1 and TRBJ2-1): KAGVTQTPRYLIKTRGQQVTLSCSPISGHRSVSWYQQTPGQGLQFLFEYFSETQRNKGNFPGRFSGRQFSNSRSEMNVSTLELGDSALYLCASSPSGGARYNERFFGPGTRLTVL.

The DNA of the CDR3 is TGTGCCACCAGTGATCTCCAGACAGGGGGAAGGAATGAGCAGTTCTTC. This codes for CATSDLQTGGRNEQFF. The V call is TRBV24-1, the J call TRBJ2-5; TRBD1 matches at 9 bases. The J call could be wrong; TRBJ2-1 is a better fit for the DNA end. CDR1 and CDR2 from the germline V gene are KGHDR and SFDVKD. The CDR3 spans 16 residues.

The chain couples TRBV27 to TRBJ1-2, with D perhaps matching TRBD1 (6 bases). Germline lookup yields CDR1 MNHEY and CDR2 SMNVEV (reference sequence). The germline V and J ends were trimmed by 8 bases and 0 bases, with 16 bases remaining between them. The CDR3 contains 15 residues. The chain's CDR3 is CASLNWTVPNYGYTF. The CDR3 nucleotides are TGTGCCAGCCTGAATTGGACAGTTCCTAACTATGGCTACACCTTC.

The V and J genes are TRBV4-3 and TRBJ2-1; 9 bases match TRBD2. This CDR3 is built from 19 residues. In germline, CDR1 is LGHNA, CDR2 YSLEER. V lost 1 base and J lost 8; bases outside the gene matches: 18. The CDR3 loop is CASSQVIASGDKLGYEQFF. Here the CDR3 DNA reads TGCGCCAGCAGCCAAGTAATAGCTAGCGGGGATAAGCTAGGGTATGAGCAGTTCTTC.

This chain connects TRBV2 to TRBJ1-2; no definite D call. Germline V gene data show CDR1 as SNHLY and CDR2 as FYNNEI. The CDR3 totals 14 residues. With 6 bases removed from V and 4 bases from J, the gap between germline ends came to 15 bases. The CDR3 here is CASRGGRAPYGYTF. CDR3 sequence (DNA): TGTGCCAGCAGAGGAGGGAGAGCCCCCTATGGCTACACCTTC.

V and J are TRBV27 and TRBJ1-4; 8 nucleotides align to TRBD1. CDR1 is MNHEY, CDR2 SMNVEV, per germline (reference sequence). Trimming at V came to 3 bases and at J to 10 bases, leaving 4 bases not matched to a gene. The CDR3 runs to 13 residues. CDR3 bases: TGTGCCAGCAGTTTGGACAGGGTTACAAAACTGTTTTTT. It codes for CASSLDRVTKLFF.

V and J are TRBV2 and TRBJ2-1; no reliable D call. This CDR3 is 14 amino acids long. Looked up from germline, CDR1 is SNHLY and CDR2 is FYNNEI. V shed 6 bases and J shed 8 bases, with 17 bases lying between them. The CDR3 loop reads CASSPQTRSDEQFF. The CDR3, as DNA: TGTGCCAGCAGCCCTCAAACCAGGAGTGATGAGCAGTTCTTC.

This clonotype was picked up a small number of times. The chain carries TRBV5-4 and TRBJ2-7; the D gene is possibly TRBD1 (5 bases). Germline V gene lookup returns CDR1 SGHNT and CDR2 YYREEE (reference sequence). V was shortened by 4 bases and J by 1 base, with 18 bases between the two germline ends. The CDR3 totals 16 residues. This CDR3 is CASSPGTGHLSYEQYF. The CDR3 nucleotides read TGTGCCAGCAGCCCAGGCACAGGACACCTTTCCTACGAGCAGTACTTC. The full variable domain, with the rest looked up from reference TRBV5-4 and TRBJ2-7, is ETGVTQSPTHLIKTRGQQVTLRCSSQSGHNTVSWYQQALGQGPQFIFQYYREEENGRGNFPPRFSGLQFPNYSSELNVNALELDDSALYLCASSPGTGHLSYEQYFGPGTRLTVT.

The chain joins TRBV6-5 to TRBJ2-2; TRBD1 might be the D (5 bases). Germline V gives CDR1 MNHEY, CDR2 SVGAGI. The CDR3 sequence is 15 residues long. Trimming shortened V by 2 bases and J by 2 bases, and 9 bases separated the two germline ends. The DNA for the CDR3 is TGTGCCAGCAGTTACAGGACACCTAACACCGGGGAGCTGTTTTTT. It codes for CASSYRTPNTGELFF.

This rearrangement joins TRBV6-5 to TRBJ1-3; D might be TRBD1 (5 bases). This CDR3 spans 14 amino acids. Per the germline V gene, CDR1 is MNHEY and CDR2 is SVGAGI. V lost 10 bases to trimming and J lost 0 bases, with 13 bases between them. The CDR3 sequence: CATSRGLSGNTIYF. The CDR3, as DNA: TGTGCCACCAGCCGGGGCCTCTCTGGAAACACCATATATTTT.